Reported below is one T cell receptor beta chain. The CDR3 is made up of 15 amino acids. Germline-derived CDR1 and CDR2 are KGHSH and LQKENI. The V end lost 0 bases, the J end lost 1 base, and 6 bases lay between the germline ends. This entry belongs to a study of blood T cell repertoires in COVID-19. Using immunoSEQ multiplex PCR, the repertoire was profiled, and TCRdb retains in-frame clones only, with some absent. The data show some 45,000 clones, with about 92% seen just once and 0.9% to 1.1% held by the top ten. V is TRBV18 and J is TRBJ2-2; D might be TRBD1 (6 bases). This clonotype was obtained from a man in his fifties or sixties with COVID-19, enrolled during active disease. The sample consisted of peripheral blood. CDR3 sequence (DNA): TGTGCCAGCTCACCACCGGGACAGAACACCGGGGAGCTGTTTTTT. Amino acids: CASSPPGQNTGELFF.